This T cell receptor (beta chain) derives from a study of breast tumors, draining lymph nodes, adjacent tissues. In TCRdb, the multiplex PCR reads were re-called with MiXCR into one record per CDR3 protein. The data hold over 200,000 distinct CDR3 sequences, with less than 45% observed a single time. Axillary draining lymph nodes of breast cancer patients supplied the node samples. With respect to this clonotype: The antigen is unknown. The germline gene is not matched at one end of the junction; a read error may be the cause.

The study's findings and limits: Tumor TCR diversity was below lymph nodes but above nontumor tissue. That most tumor T cells come from lymph nodes remained unproven. Luminal-like breast cancer showed significantly higher tumor–nontumor repertoire similarity than basal-like. Data fit most tumor T cells coming from lymph node, expanding in tumor.

The source material was axillary lymph node tissue. The receptor comes from a female donor with breast cancer. Some clones in this sample may be carry-over from other donors' samples.

The CDR3 region has the DNA TGTGCTAGCAGCTTTCCCAGCGGGAGAAGTAATGAGCAGTTCTTC. It translates to CASSFPSGRSNEQFF. This chain connects TRBV7-7 to TRBJ2-1; 8 bases are shared with TRBD2. Germline values: CDR1 SSHAT, CDR2 FNYEAQ (reference sequence). The CDR3 consists of 15 residues.